The 4 T cell receptor beta chains below come from one sample, sequenced in a study of regulatory T cells in long-lasting Graves disease. Time point: newly diagnosed GD, antithyroid drugs for less than 3 months. PBMC RNA served as the TCR library source. Libraries of TCR beta came from iRepertoire HTBI primers plus Arm-PCR of CDR3 regions. Using its own MiXCR run on the multiplex PCR reads, TCRdb lists one record per CDR3 protein. The sample consists of 680,000 or so distinct CDR3 sequences, around 17% of them appearing once. These records were also assigned to another study, of T cells in Graves' hyperthyroidism and ophthalmopathy.

Specimen: peripheral blood mononuclear cells (PBMCs), collected at new diagnosis, from a patient treated with antithyroid drugs. The receptors shown here come from a woman in her twenties or thirties with Graves disease.

Ten or more counts support this clonotype. The chain joins TRBV20-1 to TRBJ1-1; no clear D. V lost 0 bases to trimming and J lost 4 bases, with 9 bases between them. Germline V gene data show CDR1 as DFQATT and CDR2 as SNEGSKA (reference sequence). The CDR3 is 13 residues long. This chain's CDR3 is CSARDLPGTEAFF. The CDR3 DNA sequence: TGCAGTGCTAGAGATTTACCGGGCACTGAAGCTTTCTTT.

This clonotype was detected many times. The chain has TRBV7-9 and TRBJ2-7, with 11 bases fitting TRBD2. This CDR3 is built from 17 residues. The V segment lost 4 bases and the J segment 3 bases; nucleotides outside the gene matches: 11. Germline V CDR1 and CDR2: SEHNR, FQNEAQ (reference sequence). As DNA, the CDR3 is TGTGCCAGCAGCTCGCGCTTCGGGACTAGCGGTTTCTACGAGCAGTACTTC. This translates into CASSSRFGTSGFYEQYF.

This clonotype was counted only a few times. A much larger clone lies a single base off, so this may be a read error. This chain links TRBV12-3 or TRBV12-4 with TRBJ1-1; the match to TRBD1 covers 9 bases. The CDR3 sequence is 15 residues long. The CDR3 here is CASSLGDRVMAEALF. The CDR3 DNA follows: TGTGCCAGCAGTTTAGGGGACAGGGTTATGGCTGAAGCTCTCTTT.

This clonotype was seen more than once but under ten times. The chain links TRBV3-1 to TRBJ2-7, with TRBD2 matching over 12 bases. This CDR3 contains 16 residues. Trimming cost V 1 base and J 7 bases; bases outside gene matches: 8. Germline V gene lookup returns CDR1 LGHDT and CDR2 YNNKEL (reference sequence). The CDR3 spells CASSQGAGLAGQEQYF. CDR3 nucleotide sequence: TGTGCCAGCAGCCAAGGTGCGGGACTAGCGGGCCAAGAGCAGTACTTC.